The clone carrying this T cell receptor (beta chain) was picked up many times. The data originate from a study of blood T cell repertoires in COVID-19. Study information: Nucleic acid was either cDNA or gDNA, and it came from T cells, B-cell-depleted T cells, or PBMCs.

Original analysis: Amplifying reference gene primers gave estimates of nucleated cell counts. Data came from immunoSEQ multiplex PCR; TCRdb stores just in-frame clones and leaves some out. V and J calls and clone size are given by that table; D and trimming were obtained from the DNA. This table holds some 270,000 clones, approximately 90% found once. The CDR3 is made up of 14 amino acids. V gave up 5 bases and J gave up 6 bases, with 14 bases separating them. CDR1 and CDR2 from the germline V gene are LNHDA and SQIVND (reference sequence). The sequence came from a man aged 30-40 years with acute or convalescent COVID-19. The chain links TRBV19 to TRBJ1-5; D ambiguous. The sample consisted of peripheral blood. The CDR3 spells CASSLEGLGQPQHF. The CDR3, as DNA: TGTGCCAGTAGTCTGGAGGGATTGGGTCAGCCCCAGCATTTT.